This T cell receptor beta chain was identified in a study of CD8+ T cells in alopecia areata. Lesional scalp tissue (obtained by punch biopsy) and peripheral blood were collected from alopecia areata patients. Extraction and reverse transcription of RNA yielded cDNA as the sequencing template. Assay: immunoSEQ multiplex PCR; the TCRdb copy retains only in-frame clones and omits some. The sample contains about 180,000 clones, just over 65% of which appear only once. This TCR was recovered from a human donor with alopecia areata. The sequences come from CD8+ T cells sorted from blood, collected at week 0.

In DNA, the CDR3 is TGTGCCAGCAGCTTAGGTGGGGGCGGAGAGCAGTTCTTC. Residues: CASSLGGGGEQFF. The chain uses TRBV13 and TRBJ2-1, with D possibly matching TRBD1 (6 bases). In germline, CDR1 is PRHDT, CDR2 FYEKMQ (reference sequence). The CDR3 length is 13 residues. Deletions cut 0 bases from V and 10 bases from J, with 10 bases between.